The present TCR beta chain was sequenced within a study of control samples from healthy donors and cancer patients. Repertoires were generated with immunoSEQ multiplex PCR, while TCRdb's copy carries only in-frame clones and drops some. The sample contains 150,000 to 200,000 clones, 80% to 90% of which appear only once. V lost 6 bases, J lost 4 bases, and 19 bases lay in between. Germline values: CDR1 MDHEN, CDR2 SYDVKM. This CDR3 spans 16 amino acids. This TCR was recovered from a man younger than 35 in good health. Material: blood. The chain recombines TRBV28 with TRBJ1-3; possible D gene TRBD1, 6 bases. Here the CDR3 reads CASSLEGGPIGNTIYF. The DNA of the CDR3 is TGTGCCAGCAGCCTTGAGGGGGGACCCATCGGAAACACCATATATTTT.